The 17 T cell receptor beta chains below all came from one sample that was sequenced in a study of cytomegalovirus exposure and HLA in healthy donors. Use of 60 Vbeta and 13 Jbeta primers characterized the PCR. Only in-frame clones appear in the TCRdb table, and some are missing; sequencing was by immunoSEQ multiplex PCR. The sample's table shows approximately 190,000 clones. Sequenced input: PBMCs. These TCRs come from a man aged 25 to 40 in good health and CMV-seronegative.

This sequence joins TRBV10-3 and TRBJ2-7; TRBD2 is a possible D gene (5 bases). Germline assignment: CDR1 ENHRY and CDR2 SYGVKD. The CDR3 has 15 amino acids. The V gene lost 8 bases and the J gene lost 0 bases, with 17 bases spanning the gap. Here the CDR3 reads CAILRQTGSSYEQYF. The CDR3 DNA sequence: TGTGCCATCCTACGACAAACGGGGAGCTCCTACGAGCAGTACTTC.

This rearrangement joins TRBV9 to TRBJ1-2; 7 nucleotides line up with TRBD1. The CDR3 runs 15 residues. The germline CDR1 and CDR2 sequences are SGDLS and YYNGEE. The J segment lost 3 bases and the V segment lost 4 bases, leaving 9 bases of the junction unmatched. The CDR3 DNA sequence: TGTGCCAGCAGCCCTCAAGGGGGCTTCGACTATGGCTACACCTTC. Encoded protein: CASSPQGGFDYGYTF.

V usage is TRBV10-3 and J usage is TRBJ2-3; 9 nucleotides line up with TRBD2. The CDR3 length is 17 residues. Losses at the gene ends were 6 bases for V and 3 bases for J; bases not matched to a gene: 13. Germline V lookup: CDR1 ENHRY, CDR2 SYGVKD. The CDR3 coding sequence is TGTGCCATCAGGGAGATACTTAGCGGGGGCCGAACAGATACGCAGTATTTT. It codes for CAIREILSGGRTDTQYF.

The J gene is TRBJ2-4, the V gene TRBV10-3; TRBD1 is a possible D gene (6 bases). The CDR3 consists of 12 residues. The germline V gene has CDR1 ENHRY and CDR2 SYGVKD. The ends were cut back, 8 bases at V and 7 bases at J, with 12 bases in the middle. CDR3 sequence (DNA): TGTGCCATCTTGGGGGCAGATAACATTCAGTACTTC. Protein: CAILGADNIQYF.

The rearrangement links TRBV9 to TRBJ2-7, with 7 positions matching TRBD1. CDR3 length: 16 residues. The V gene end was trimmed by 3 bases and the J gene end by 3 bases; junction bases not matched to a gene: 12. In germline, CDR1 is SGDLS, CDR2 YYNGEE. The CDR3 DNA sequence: TGTGCCAGCAGCGCGAGGGCCGGACAGGCAGTCTACGAGCAGTACTTC. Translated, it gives CASSARAGQAVYEQYF.

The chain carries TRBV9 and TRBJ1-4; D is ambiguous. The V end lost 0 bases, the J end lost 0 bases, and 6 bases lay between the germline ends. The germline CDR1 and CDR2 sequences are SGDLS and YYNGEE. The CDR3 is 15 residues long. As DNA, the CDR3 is TGTGCCAGCAGCGTAGATAGTGCAACTAATGAAAAACTGTTTTTT. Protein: CASSVDSATNEKLFF.

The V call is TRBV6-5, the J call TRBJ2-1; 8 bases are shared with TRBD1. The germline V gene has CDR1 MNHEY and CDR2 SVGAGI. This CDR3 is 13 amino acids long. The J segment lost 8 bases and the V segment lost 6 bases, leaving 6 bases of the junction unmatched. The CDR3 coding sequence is TGTGCCAGCAGGAAGACAGGGGTCGATGAGCAGTTCTTC. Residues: CASRKTGVDEQFF.

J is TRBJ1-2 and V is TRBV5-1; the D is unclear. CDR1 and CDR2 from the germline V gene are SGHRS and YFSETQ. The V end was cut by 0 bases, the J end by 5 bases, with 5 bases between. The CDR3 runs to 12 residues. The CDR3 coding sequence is TGCGCCAGCAGCTTGGGAGGGTATGGCTACACCTTC. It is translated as CASSLGGYGYTF.

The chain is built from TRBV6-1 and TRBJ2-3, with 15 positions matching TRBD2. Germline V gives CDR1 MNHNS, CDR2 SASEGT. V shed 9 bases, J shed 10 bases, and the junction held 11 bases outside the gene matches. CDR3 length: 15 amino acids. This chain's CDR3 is CASRTSGRAEVSQYF. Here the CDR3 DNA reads TGTGCCAGTAGGACTAGCGGGAGGGCCGAGGTGTCGCAGTATTTT.

For the CDR3, the DNA is TGTGCCAGCAACCAAAGGGAGGGCTCCTACGAGCAGTACTTC. As protein: CASNQREGSYEQYF. The gene calls are TRBV6-6 and TRBJ2-7, with 7 bases lining up with TRBD2. CDR3 length: 14 amino acids. Germline loops: CDR1 MNHNY, CDR2 SVGAGI (reference sequence). V lost 7 bases and J lost 0; bases outside the gene matches: 6.

The CDR3 sequence: CAWSKGAEAFF. CDR3 nucleotide sequence: TGTGCCTGGAGTAAGGGGGCTGAAGCTTTCTTT. The V call is TRBV30, the J call TRBJ1-1, with a tentative D call TRBD1 (6 bases). The germline gives CDR1 GTSNPN, CDR2 SVGIG (reference sequence). The CDR3 has 11 amino acids. The V and J ends lost 2 bases and 6 bases respectively, with 7 bases between them.

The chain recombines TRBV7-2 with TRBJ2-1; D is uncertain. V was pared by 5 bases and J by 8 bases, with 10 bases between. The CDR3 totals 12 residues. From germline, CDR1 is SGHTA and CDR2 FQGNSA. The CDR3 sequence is CASSQYRDEQFF. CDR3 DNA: TGTGCCAGCAGCCAATACCGAGATGAGCAGTTCTTC.

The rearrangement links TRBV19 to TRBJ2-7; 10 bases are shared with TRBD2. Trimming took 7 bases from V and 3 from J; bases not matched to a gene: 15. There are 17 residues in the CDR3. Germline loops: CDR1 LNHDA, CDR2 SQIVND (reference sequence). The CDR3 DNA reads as TGTGCCAGTACCGGGGGAGGGGGGACTAGCGATATCTACGAGCAGTACTTC. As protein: CASTGGGGTSDIYEQYF. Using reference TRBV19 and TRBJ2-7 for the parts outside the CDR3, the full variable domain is DGGITQSPKYLFRKEGQNVTLSCEQNLNHDAMYWYRQDPGQGLRLIYYSQIVNDFQKGDIAEGYSVSREKKESFPLTVTSAQKNPTAFYLCASTGGGGTSDIYEQYFGPGTRLTVT.

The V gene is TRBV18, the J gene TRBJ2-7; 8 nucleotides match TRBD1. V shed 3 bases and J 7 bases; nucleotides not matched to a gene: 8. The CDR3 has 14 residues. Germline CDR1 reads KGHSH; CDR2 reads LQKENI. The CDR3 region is CASSPQDREMEQYF. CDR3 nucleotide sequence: TGTGCCAGCTCACCCCAGGACAGGGAGATGGAGCAGTACTTC.

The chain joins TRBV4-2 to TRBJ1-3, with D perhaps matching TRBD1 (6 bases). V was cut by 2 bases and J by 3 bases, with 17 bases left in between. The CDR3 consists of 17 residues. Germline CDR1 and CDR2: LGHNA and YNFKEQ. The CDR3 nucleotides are TGTGCCAGCAGCCAACCCGTTGCGGGGGGCATTGGAAACACCATATATTTT. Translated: CASSQPVAGGIGNTIYF.

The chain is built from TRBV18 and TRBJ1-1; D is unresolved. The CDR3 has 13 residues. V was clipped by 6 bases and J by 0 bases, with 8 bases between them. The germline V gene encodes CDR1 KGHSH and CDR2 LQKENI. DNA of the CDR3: TGTGCCAGCTCGCCGCAGGTGAACACTGAAGCTTTCTTT. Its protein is CASSPQVNTEAFF.

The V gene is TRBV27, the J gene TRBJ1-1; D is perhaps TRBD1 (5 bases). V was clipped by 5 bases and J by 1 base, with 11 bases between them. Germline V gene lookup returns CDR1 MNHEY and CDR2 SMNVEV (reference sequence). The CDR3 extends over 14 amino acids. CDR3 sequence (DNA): TGTGCCAGCAGTCCGGACATATGGAACACTGAAGCTTTCTTT. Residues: CASSPDIWNTEAFF.